The 24 T cell receptor beta chains below all came from one sample that was sequenced in a study of neurological immune-mediated disorders. Time point noted: longitudinal time-point 2. TCRdb ran MiXCR on the 5' RACE reads and lists one entry per CDR3 protein. The sample carries roughly 49,000 distinct CDR3 sequences, roughly 13% recorded once. Sequencing was performed on PBMCs. These receptors originate from a male donor with HTLV-1-associated myelopathy (HAM/TSP).

This clonotype was seen many times. The rearrangement joins TRBV27 to TRBJ2-1; 9 bases line up with TRBD2. Germline trimming cut 6 bases from V and 5 bases from J; bases unmatched to any gene: 11. The CDR3 length is 16 residues. Germline V gene sequence: CDR1 MNHEY, CDR2 SMNVEV (reference sequence). The DNA for the CDR3 is TGTGCCAGCAGCTATGGGACTAGCATCTATGACAATGAGCAGTTCTTC. It specifies CASSYGTSIYDNEQFF.

The chain's CDR3 is CASTGQGANSSPLHF. The CDR3 nucleotides read TGTGCCAGCACCGGACAGGGGGCGAACAGCTCACCCCTCCACTTT. J is TRBJ1-6 and V is TRBV18; 11 nucleotides line up with TRBD1. The CDR3 is 15 amino acids. The germline V gene encodes CDR1 KGHSH and CDR2 LQKENI. V lost 8 bases and J lost 10; bases outside the gene matches: 10.

This chain links TRBV6-5 with TRBJ2-7, with D possibly being TRBD2 (5 bases). CDR1 and CDR2 from the germline V gene are MNHEY and SVGAGI. This CDR3 has 13 residues. V dropped 6 bases and J dropped 4 bases, with 13 bases sitting between them. The DNA of the CDR3 is TGTGCCAGCAGGAGGGCAGGAGCGTACGAGCAGTACTTC. Its translation is CASRRAGAYEQYF.

Regarding this clonotype: This may come from a read error, since a much larger clone is one base off. Since the CDR3 does not end with the conserved phenylalanine or tryptophan, this likely comes from a read error. The rearrangement joins TRBV25-1 to TRBJ2-5; D uncertain. Germline V lookup: CDR1 MGHDK, CDR2 SYGVNS. The germline V and J ends were trimmed by 0 bases and 5 bases, with 10 bases remaining between them. There are 14 residues in the CDR3. The CDR3 DNA follows: TGTGCCAGCAGTGAATATAGGGTTCAGGAGACCCAGTACTTA. Its translation is CASSEYRVQETQYL.

This clonotype showed up many times. This chain joins TRBV9 and TRBJ1-3; 7 bases align to TRBD1. The V segment lost 3 bases and the J segment 3 bases; nucleotides outside the gene matches: 12. The germline V gene has CDR1 SGDLS and CDR2 YYNGEE. This CDR3 comprises 17 residues. The DNA for the CDR3 is TGTGCCAGCAGCGCCGCCGGGACCCGGACAGGTGGAAACACCATATATTTT. Translation: CASSAAGTRTGGNTIYF.

This clonotype occurred many times. The gene calls are TRBV7-6 and TRBJ2-2; D ambiguous. This CDR3 is 16 amino acids long. Germline V CDR1 and CDR2: SGHVS, FNYEAQ. The V and J ends lost 2 bases and 4 bases respectively, with 14 bases between them. The DNA for the CDR3 is TGTGCCAGCAGCTTAAGCGTGTTGGTGTCCACCGGGGAGCTGTTTTTT. Protein sequence: CASSLSVLVSTGELFF.

J is TRBJ1-1 and V is TRBV12-3 or TRBV12-4; maybe TRBD1 (6 bases). V was clipped by 6 bases and J by 10 bases, with 12 bases between them. This CDR3 comprises 11 residues. CDR3 protein: CASRRTGTAFF. DNA of the CDR3: TGTGCCAGCAGACGTACAGGGACAGCTTTCTTT.

As for this clonotype: This could be a read error, since a much larger clone is one nucleotide away. V and J are TRBV12-5 and TRBJ2-1, with TRBD1 matching over 8 bases. The V and J ends lost 5 bases and 8 bases, in that order; junction bases with no gene match: 14. Germline CDR1 reads LGHNT; CDR2 reads FRNRAP. The CDR3 sequence is 16 residues long. This chain's CDR3 is CASGPGQGIGDDEQFF. Here the CDR3 DNA reads TGTGCTAGTGGTCCCGGACAGGGCATTGGAGACGATGAGCAGTTCTTC.

This clonotype appeared many times. This rearrangement joins TRBV20-1 to TRBJ1-5, with 12 bases fitting TRBD1. This CDR3 region has 16 residues. V dropped 5 bases and J dropped 2; count of bases not matched to a gene: 7. CDR1 is DFQATT, CDR2 SNEGSKA, per germline (reference sequence). The CDR3 reads CSARGQGARGNQPQHF. CDR3 sequence (DNA): TGCAGTGCTCGGGGACAGGGGGCGCGGGGCAATCAGCCCCAGCATTTT.

This clonotype was found many times. The J gene is TRBJ1-1, the V gene TRBV12-3 or TRBV12-4, with a possible D match to TRBD1 (5 bases). The CDR3 loop spans 14 amino acids. The ends were cut back, 4 bases at V and 1 base at J, with 10 bases in the middle. The CDR3 coding sequence is TGTGCCAGCAGTTGGTATACAGGGAACACTGAAGCTTTCTTT. Amino acids: CASSWYTGNTEAFF.

This clonotype was counted a few times. This rearrangement joins TRBV6-5 to TRBJ2-3, with D maybe TRBD2 (6 bases). The CDR3 has 16 amino acids. Germline lookup yields CDR1 MNHEY and CDR2 SVGAGI. The germline V and J ends were trimmed by 1 base and 4 bases, with 15 bases remaining between them. In nucleotides, the CDR3 is TGTGCCAGCAGTTACTTCGGCGGGGAGGATGCAGATACGCAGTATTTT. It encodes CASSYFGGEDADTQYF.

This clonotype was found many times. The chain uses TRBV12-3 or TRBV12-4 and TRBJ1-2; D uncertain. This CDR3 has 13 amino acids. Trimming took 2 bases from V and 7 from J, leaving 11 bases between them. The CDR3 region is CASSLRPPGGYTF. The DNA for the CDR3 is TGTGCCAGCAGTTTACGCCCCCCGGGTGGCTACACCTTC.

This clonotype showed up many times. The V and J genes are TRBV5-1 and TRBJ1-5; D is possibly TRBD1 (6 bases). The V gene lost 2 bases and the J gene lost 4 bases, with 13 bases spanning the gap. Per the germline V gene, CDR1 is SGHRS and CDR2 is YFSETQ. This CDR3 is built from 15 residues. Here the CDR3 reads CASSLRGQPNQPQHF. CDR3 DNA: TGCGCCAGCAGCTTACGCGGACAGCCAAATCAGCCCCAGCATTTT.

This clonotype occurred many times. The V call is TRBV5-1, the J call TRBJ1-5, with 7 bases identical to TRBD1. Germline CDR1 and CDR2: SGHRS and YFSETQ. The CDR3 runs to 16 residues. V shed 0 bases, J shed 3 bases, and the junction held 6 bases outside the gene matches. CDR3 sequence reads: CASSLEPGQTNQPQHF. The CDR3 DNA reads as TGCGCCAGCAGCTTGGAGCCGGGACAGACCAATCAGCCCCAGCATTTT.

This clonotype was found many times. The chain uses TRBV20-1 and TRBJ1-4; D might be TRBD1 (5 bases). Deletions cut 0 bases from V and 2 bases from J, with 13 bases between. There are 16 residues in the CDR3. Germline V lookup: CDR1 DFQATT, CDR2 SNEGSKA (reference sequence). In DNA form, the CDR3 reads TGCAGTGCTAGAGATAGAGGGGAAAGGACTAATGAAAAACTGTTTTTT. It specifies CSARDRGERTNEKLFF.

At least ten counts were recorded for this clonotype. The rearrangement uses TRBV19 and TRBJ2-7; 9 nucleotides align to TRBD1. The CDR3 is 13 amino acids. Unmatched junction bases numbered 3, after V lost 3 bases and J lost 6 bases. CDR1 is LNHDA and CDR2 is SQIVND in the germline V gene (reference sequence). The CDR3 here is CASSINRGLEQYF. Here the CDR3 DNA reads TGTGCCAGTAGTATTAACAGGGGGCTCGAGCAGTACTTC.

There are many counts of this clonotype. This chain uses TRBV20-1 with TRBJ1-4; TRBD1 might be the D (6 bases). The CDR3 is made up of 17 amino acids. Germline lookup yields CDR1 DFQATT and CDR2 SNEGSKA (reference sequence). Trimming removed 6 bases from V and 0 bases from J, with 20 bases in between. Here the CDR3 reads CSAGGRGGSATNEKLFF. CDR3 nucleotide sequence: TGCAGTGCCGGGGGCAGGGGAGGTTCCGCAACTAATGAAAAACTGTTTTTT.

V is TRBV6-6 and J is TRBJ2-5; 10 bases line up with TRBD2. The CDR3 contains 15 residues. CDR1 is MNHNY, CDR2 SVGAGI, per germline (reference sequence). J lost 5 bases, V lost 3 bases, and 6 bases had no gene match. The CDR3 loop reads CASSYAAGGVETQYF. The DNA for the CDR3 is TGTGCCAGCAGTTATGCAGCGGGGGGGGTGGAGACCCAGTACTTC.

This clonotype was seen many times. The chain combines TRBV7-8 with TRBJ2-1; TRBD1 aligns across 8 bases. The CDR3 consists of 14 residues. Germline V lookup: CDR1 SGHVS, CDR2 FQNEAQ. Losses at the gene ends were 5 bases for V and 6 bases for J; bases not matched to a gene: 6. The CDR3 sequence: CASSLWTGTNEQFF. The DNA of the CDR3 is TGTGCCAGCAGCCTCTGGACAGGGACCAATGAGCAGTTCTTC. Combining the CDR3 with reference TRBV7-8 and TRBJ2-1 gives the whole variable domain GAGVSQSPRYKVAKRGQDVALRCDPISGHVSLFWYQQALGQGPEFLTYFQNEAQLDKSGLPSDRFFAERPEGSVSTLKIQRTQQEDSAVYLCASSLWTGTNEQFFGPGTRLTVL.

With respect to this clonotype: The junction departs from germline at one end; a sequencing error may be responsible. The J gene is TRBJ2-2, the V gene TRBV20-1; possible D gene TRBD2, 6 bases. CDR1 is DFQATT, CDR2 SNEGSKA, per germline (reference sequence). CDR3 length: 17 amino acids. Written as DNA, the CDR3 is TGCAGTACTAGAGACGTCAATGGCCTGGGAGGCACCGGGGAGCTGTTTTTT. The encoded protein is CSTRDVNGLGGTGELFF.

This clonotype occurred many times. The chain uses TRBV20-1 and TRBJ1-1, with D possibly being TRBD1 (6 bases). V was shortened by 6 bases and J by 0 bases, with 11 bases between the two germline ends. CDR1 and CDR2 from the germline V gene are DFQATT and SNEGSKA (reference sequence). This CDR3 comprises 13 residues. CDR3 nucleotide sequence: TGCAGTGCGCCGGGACATGTGAACACTGAAGCTTTCTTT. Its protein product is CSAPGHVNTEAFF.

In its sample, this clonotype was seen many times. Written as DNA, the CDR3 is TGCGCCAGCAGCTTCATCGAGCAAGAGACCCAGTACTTC. Protein sequence: CASSFIEQETQYF. The chain has TRBV5-1 and TRBJ2-5; no reliable D call. The germline gives CDR1 SGHRS, CDR2 YFSETQ. V lost 2 bases and J 2 bases, leaving 7 bases between the germline ends. The CDR3 sequence is 13 residues long.

The chain is built from TRBV18 and TRBJ1-1, with D uncertain. V dropped 2 bases and J dropped 4 bases, with 8 bases sitting between them. CDR1 is KGHSH, CDR2 LQKENI, per germline. The CDR3 spans 13 residues. Here the CDR3 DNA reads TGTGCCAGCTCACCAACCCACACCACTGAAGCTTTCTTT. It yields the protein CASSPTHTTEAFF.

This clonotype was found many times. The chain uses TRBV5-5 and TRBJ2-3, with D unresolved. Trimming removed 4 bases from V and 2 bases from J, with 5 bases in between. Germline V lookup: CDR1 SGHKS, CDR2 YYEKEE (reference sequence). The length of the CDR3 is 12 residues. The CDR3 nucleotides read TGTGCCAGCAGCCAAGCCACAGATACGCAGTATTTT. Its protein product is CASSQATDTQYF.